This passage covers 28 T cell receptor beta chains from one sample sequenced in a study of technical replicates of blood from a few donors. TCRdb's copy holds only in-frame clones and misses some; the assay was immunoSEQ multiplex PCR. The sample has approximately 73,000 clones, 90% to 95% seen once. The sequencing sample was made of T cells isolated from PBMCs. All receptors come from a human donor in good health.

The CDR3 DNA follows: TGTGCCAGTAGTCTCCGACTAGTTTCCTACGAGCAGTACTTC. Translation: CASSLRLVSYEQYF. The chain links TRBV19 to TRBJ2-7; tentatively, D is TRBD2 (6 bases). The V and J ends lost 5 bases and 1 base respectively, with 12 bases between them. The CDR3 runs to 14 residues. Germline V gene lookup returns CDR1 LNHDA and CDR2 SQIVND (reference sequence).

The chain uses TRBV28 and TRBJ2-7; D perhaps matches TRBD2 (6 bases). V lost 6 bases to trimming and J lost 6 bases, with 12 bases between them. This CDR3 spans 12 amino acids. CDR1 and CDR2 (germline): MDHEN, SYDVKM. CDR3 protein: CASSLRGFEQYF. CDR3 nucleotides: TGTGCCAGCAGCCTACGGGGGTTCGAGCAGTACTTC.

The chain recombines TRBV11-2 with TRBJ1-5; tentative D call: TRBD1 (5 bases). There are 14 residues in the CDR3. The V end was cut by 8 bases, the J end by 5 bases, with 16 bases between. From germline, CDR1 is SGHAT and CDR2 FQNNGV. DNA of the CDR3: TGTGCCAGCGCTAACAACCCGGGGGATCAGCCCCAGCATTTT. Its translation: CASANNPGDQPQHF.

V usage is TRBV4-3 and J usage is TRBJ2-2; 7 bases line up with TRBD2. With 2 bases clipped from V and 2 bases from J, the junction kept 5 bases outside the gene matches. Per germline, CDR1 LGHNA and CDR2 YSLEER. This CDR3 spans 16 amino acids. The CDR3 nucleotides read TGCGCCAGCAGCCAAAGGGCTAGCGGCAACACCGGGGAGCTGTTTTTT. Its protein product is CASSQRASGNTGELFF.

The V gene is TRBV7-9, the J gene TRBJ1-1; D might be TRBD1 (6 bases). This CDR3 spans 18 amino acids. V lost 3 bases and J lost 4, with 24 bases in between. Germline loops: CDR1 SEHNR, CDR2 FQNEAQ (reference sequence). CDR3: CASSFLAGVHQVGTEAFF. For the CDR3, the DNA is TGTGCCAGCAGCTTTCTGGCAGGGGTCCATCAGGTAGGCACTGAAGCTTTCTTT. The variable domain in full, completed from reference TRBV7-9 and TRBJ1-1, reads DTGVSQNPRHKITKRGQNVTFRCDPISEHNRLYWYRQTLGQGPEFLTYFQNEAQLEKSRLLSDRFSAERPKGSFSTLEIQRTEQGDSAMYLCASSFLAGVHQVGTEAFFGQGTRLTVV.

CDR3: CASSSRLIWREQYF. For the CDR3, the DNA is TGTGCCAGCAGTTCTAGGCTTATCTGGCGCGAGCAGTACTTC. The V call is TRBV6-5, the J call TRBJ2-7; D gene unclear. The CDR3 loop spans 14 amino acids. The V gene's germline CDR1 is MNHEY and CDR2 SVGAGI. V lost 4 bases and J lost 6, with 16 bases in between.

This clone was counted once. This chain links TRBV9 with TRBJ2-2; TRBD2 aligns across 7 bases. Germline trimming cut 7 bases from V and 6 bases from J; bases unmatched to any gene: 6. The germline gives CDR1 SGDLS, CDR2 YYNGEE. The CDR3 has 13 amino acids. The CDR3, as DNA: TGTGCCAGCGGCGAGGGGAGGGCCGGGGAGCTGTTTTTT. Translation: CASGEGRAGELFF.

The chain carries TRBV7-9 and TRBJ2-3, with D possibly being TRBD2 (5 bases). CDR3 size: 13 residues. V lost 4 bases and J 10 bases, leaving 15 bases between the germline ends. CDR1 SEHNR and CDR2 FQNEAQ come from the germline V gene (reference sequence). This CDR3 reads CASSSPDSRAQYF. In nucleotides, the CDR3 is TGTGCCAGCAGCTCCCCGGACTCCCGAGCGCAGTATTTT.

The CDR3 region has the DNA TGTGCCAGCAGTTTAGGGCCGTTCGCGGGAGTCTTTGGCGAGCAGTACTTC. Its translation is CASSLGPFAGVFGEQYF. This chain connects TRBV27 to TRBJ2-7; 7 nucleotides line up with TRBD2. This CDR3 contains 17 residues. With 2 bases clipped from V and 6 bases from J, the junction kept 16 bases outside the gene matches. Germline V lookup: CDR1 MNHEY, CDR2 SMNVEV (reference sequence).

The CDR3 DNA is TGTGCCAGCTCACCCGAAAGACAGGGAGATGACGAGCAGTACTTC. As protein: CASSPERQGDDEQYF. The chain employs TRBV18 and TRBJ2-7; 7 bases are a match to TRBD1. The germline V gene has CDR1 KGHSH and CDR2 LQKENI. The CDR3 runs 15 residues. J lost 5 bases, V lost 3 bases, and 10 bases had no gene match.

Only a few counts were recorded for this clone. The J gene is TRBJ1-2, the V gene TRBV6-5, with 9 bases fitting TRBD1. Per germline, CDR1 MNHEY and CDR2 SVGAGI. This CDR3 has 13 residues. J gave up 4 bases and V 7 bases, and 4 bases lay outside the gene matches. CDR3 in DNA: TGTGCCAGCACCTGGGGACAGGGCTATGGCTACACCTTC. Translation: CASTWGQGYGYTF.

This clone appeared once. The genes are TRBV14 and TRBJ1-1; 8 bases match TRBD1. Germline V gene sequence: CDR1 SGHDN, CDR2 FVKESK. The CDR3 covers 16 residues. V shed 5 bases and J 3 bases; nucleotides not matched to a gene: 11. The CDR3: CASSYAGQGPYTEAFF. The CDR3 coding sequence is TGTGCCAGCAGCTACGCTGGACAGGGCCCATACACTGAAGCTTTCTTT.

This clone was seen only once. The J gene is TRBJ1-5, the V gene TRBV19; TRBD1 aligns across 10 bases. Germline CDR1 reads LNHDA; CDR2 reads SQIVND (reference sequence). V lost 10 bases and J lost 0; bases outside the gene matches: 9. This CDR3 comprises 16 residues. DNA for the CDR3: TGTGCCACTTCGGGACAGGGGCCAAATAGCAATCAGCCCCAGCATTTT. Protein: CATSGQGPNSNQPQHF.

This chain links TRBV7-9 with TRBJ2-4; 7 nucleotides line up with TRBD1. CDR1 and CDR2 (germline): SEHNR, FQNEAQ (reference sequence). V shed 5 bases, J shed 4 bases, and the junction held 8 bases outside the gene matches. The CDR3 has 15 residues. CDR3 sequence reads: CASSPLGQAKNIQYF. As DNA, the CDR3 is TGTGCCAGCAGCCCTTTAGGACAGGCAAAAAACATTCAGTACTTC. Looking up the rest from reference TRBV7-9 and TRBJ2-4 gives the full variable domain: DTGVSQNPRHKITKRGQNVTFRCDPISEHNRLYWYRQTLGQGPEFLTYFQNEAQLEKSRLLSDRFSAERPKGSFSTLEIQRTEQGDSAMYLCASSPLGQAKNIQYFGAGTRLSVL.

The gene calls are TRBV4-1 and TRBJ2-5; 7 nucleotides align to TRBD1. After removal of 0 bases from V and 5 bases from J, the junction contained 3 bases not matched to a gene. Germline V gene sequence: CDR1 MGHRA, CDR2 YSYEKL. The CDR3 sequence is 14 residues long. The CDR3 loop reads CASSQEFRGETQYF. The CDR3 DNA reads TGCGCCAGCAGCCAAGAGTTCAGGGGGGAGACCCAGTACTTC.

The rearrangement joins TRBV2 to TRBJ1-4; 9 bases are shared with TRBD1. This CDR3 has 14 amino acids. J was trimmed by 7 bases and V by 6 bases; bases with no gene match: 6. CDR1 SNHLY and CDR2 FYNNEI come from the germline V gene. The CDR3 nucleotides read TGTGCCAGCAGGGGGACAGGGAGTACTGAAAAACTGTTTTTT. The encoded protein is CASRGTGSTEKLFF.

This rearrangement joins TRBV6-1 to TRBJ1-5; 7 positions agree with TRBD1. J lost 0 bases, V lost 2 bases, and 10 bases had no gene match. The CDR3 totals 18 residues. CDR1 is MNHNS and CDR2 is SASEGT in the germline V gene. As DNA, the CDR3 is TGTGCCAGCAGTGAATGGTCGGGACAGAGCTATAGCAATCAGCCCCAGCATTTT. The encoded protein is CASSEWSGQSYSNQPQHF.

The V and J genes are TRBV30 and TRBJ2-1; 12 nucleotides align to TRBD2. From germline, CDR1 is GTSNPN and CDR2 SVGIG (reference sequence). The junction had 7 bases not matched to a gene; V was cut back by 8 bases and J by 8 bases. The CDR3 has 13 residues. CDR3: CALAGLAGYEQFF. The CDR3 DNA follows: TGTGCCCTCGCCGGACTAGCGGGATATGAGCAGTTCTTC.

The rearrangement uses TRBV6-5 and TRBJ2-5; D possibly corresponds to TRBD1 (6 bases). The CDR3 sequence is 14 residues long. Germline assignment: CDR1 MNHEY and CDR2 SVGAGI. The V gene lost 2 bases and the J gene lost 5 bases, with 12 bases spanning the gap. The CDR3 nucleotides are TGTGCCAGCAGTTACGCTACTAGGGGGGAGACCCAGTACTTC. This codes for CASSYATRGETQYF.

The chain links TRBV29-1 to TRBJ1-2; 8 bases match TRBD1. The junction had 9 bases not matched to a gene; V was cut back by 5 bases and J by 7 bases. This CDR3 region has 13 residues. Germline V gene data show CDR1 as SQVTM and CDR2 as ANQGSEA. The CDR3 DNA reads as TGCAGCGTTAGACAGGGGATTTCGATTGGCTACACCTTC. Translated, it gives CSVRQGISIGYTF.

This chain links TRBV28 with TRBJ2-7, with D uncertain. CDR3 length: 10 residues. Germline V gene data show CDR1 as MDHEN and CDR2 as SYDVKM. Between the trimmed V and J ends, which lost 8 bases and 4 bases, there was a span of 6 bases. The CDR3 sequence is CASALYEQYF. The CDR3 nucleotides read TGTGCCAGCGCGCTTTACGAGCAGTACTTC.

This sequence joins TRBV2 and TRBJ2-1; no definite D call. The CDR3 loop spans 12 amino acids. Trimming stripped 5 bases from V and 7 bases from J, with 9 bases between. Germline CDR1 and CDR2: SNHLY and FYNNEI. CDR3 DNA: TGTGCCAGCAGTTTACTTTGGAATGAGCAGTTCTTC. Its translation is CASSLLWNEQFF.

The chain joins TRBV9 to TRBJ2-5; the D gene is possibly TRBD2 (5 bases). Per germline, CDR1 SGDLS and CDR2 YYNGEE. Trimming shortened V by 4 bases and J by 0 bases, and 10 bases separated the two germline ends. The CDR3 is 14 amino acids. This CDR3 is CASSPWRYQETQYF. DNA for the CDR3: TGTGCCAGCAGCCCTTGGAGGTACCAAGAGACCCAGTACTTC.

This chain uses TRBV4-1 with TRBJ2-7, with TRBD1 as a possible D gene (6 bases). The V end was cut by 3 bases, the J end by 5 bases, with 20 bases between. The CDR3 loop spans 16 amino acids. Germline lookup yields CDR1 MGHRA and CDR2 YSYEKL. The CDR3 nucleotides are TGCGCCAGCAGCCAGATAGGGACATTCAGTCGCCACGAGCAGTACTTC. Translation: CASSQIGTFSRHEQYF.

The chain couples TRBV29-1 to TRBJ1-3; D is undetermined. The CDR3 has 14 amino acids. V lost 3 bases and J lost 0, with 9 bases in between. The germline V gene has CDR1 SQVTM and CDR2 ANQGSEA. The CDR3 spells CSVDKPSSGNTIYF. In DNA, the CDR3 is TGCAGCGTTGATAAGCCTTCCTCTGGAAACACCATATATTTT.

V is TRBV6-5 and J is TRBJ1-1; D is unclear. Per the germline V gene, CDR1 is MNHEY and CDR2 is SVGAGI. The CDR3 totals 13 residues. Deletions cut 6 bases from V and 1 base from J, with 9 bases between. This chain's CDR3 is CASSYNWNTEAFF. The CDR3 DNA reads TGTGCCAGCAGCTATAACTGGAACACTGAAGCTTTCTTT.

The V and J genes are TRBV10-3 and TRBJ2-1; no clear D gene. Trimming left V 4 bases short and J 5 bases short, with 12 bases between. The CDR3 is 14 amino acids. CDR1 and CDR2 (germline): ENHRY, SYGVKD. The chain's CDR3 is CAISAGANDNEQFF. CDR3 sequence (DNA): TGTGCCATCAGTGCAGGTGCTAACGACAATGAGCAGTTCTTC.

The chain links TRBV11-1 to TRBJ1-5, with TRBD1 identical over 7 bases. CDR3 length equals 14 residues. Germline trimming cut 6 bases from V and 3 bases from J; bases unmatched to any gene: 5. The germline CDR1 and CDR2 sequences are SGHAT and FQDESV (reference sequence). The CDR3 bases are TGTGCCAGCAGGCAACAGGGGAACAATCAGCCCCAGCATTTT. Translating gives CASRQQGNNQPQHF. The whole variable domain, filled in from reference TRBV11-1 and TRBJ1-5, reads EAEVAQSPRYKITEKSQAVAFWCDPISGHATLYWYRQILGQGPELLVQFQDESVVDDSQLPKDRFSAERLKGVDSTLKIQPAELGDSAMYLCASRQQGNNQPQHFGDGTRLSIL.